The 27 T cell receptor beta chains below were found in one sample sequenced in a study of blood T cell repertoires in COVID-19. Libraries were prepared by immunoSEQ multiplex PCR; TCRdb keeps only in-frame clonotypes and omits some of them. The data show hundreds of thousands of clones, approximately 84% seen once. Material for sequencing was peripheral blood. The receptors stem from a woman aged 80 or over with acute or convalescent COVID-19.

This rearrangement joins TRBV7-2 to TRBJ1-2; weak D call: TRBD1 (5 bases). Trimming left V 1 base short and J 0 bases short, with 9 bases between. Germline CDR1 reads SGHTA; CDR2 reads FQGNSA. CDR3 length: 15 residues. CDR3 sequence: CASSLGGGANYGYTF. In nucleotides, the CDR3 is TGTGCCAGCAGCTTAGGTGGGGGGGCTAACTATGGCTACACCTTC.

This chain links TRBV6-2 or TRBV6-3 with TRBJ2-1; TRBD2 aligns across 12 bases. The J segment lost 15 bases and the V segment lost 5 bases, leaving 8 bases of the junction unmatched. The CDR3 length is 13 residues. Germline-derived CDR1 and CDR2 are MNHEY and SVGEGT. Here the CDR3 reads CASSPRPTSGRFF. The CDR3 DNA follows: TGTGCCAGCAGTCCCCGACCGACTAGCGGGAGGTTCTTC.

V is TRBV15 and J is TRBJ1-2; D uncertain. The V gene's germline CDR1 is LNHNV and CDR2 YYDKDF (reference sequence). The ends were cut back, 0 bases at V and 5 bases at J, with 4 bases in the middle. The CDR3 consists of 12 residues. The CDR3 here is CATSRESYGYTF. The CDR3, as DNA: TGTGCCACCAGCAGAGAATCTTATGGCTACACCTTC.

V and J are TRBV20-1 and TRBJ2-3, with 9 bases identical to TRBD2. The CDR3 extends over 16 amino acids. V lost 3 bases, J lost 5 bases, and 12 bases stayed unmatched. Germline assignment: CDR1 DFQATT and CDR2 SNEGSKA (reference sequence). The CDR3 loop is CSASISGAGGLDTQYF. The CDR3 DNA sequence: TGCAGTGCTAGTATCAGCGGCGCGGGAGGGCTAGATACGCAGTATTTT.

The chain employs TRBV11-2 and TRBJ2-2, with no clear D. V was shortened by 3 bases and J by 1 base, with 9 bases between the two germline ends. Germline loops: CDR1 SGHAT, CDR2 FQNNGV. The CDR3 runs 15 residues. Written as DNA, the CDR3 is TGTGCCAGCAGCTTGTTACTCGTGAACACCGGGGAGCTGTTTTTT. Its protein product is CASSLLLVNTGELFF.

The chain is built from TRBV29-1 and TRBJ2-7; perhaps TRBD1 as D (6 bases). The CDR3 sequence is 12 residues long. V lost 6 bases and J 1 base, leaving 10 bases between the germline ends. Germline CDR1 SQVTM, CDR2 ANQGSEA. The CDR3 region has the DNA TGCAGCGTATTACAGGGTTCCTACGAGCAGTACTTC. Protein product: CSVLQGSYEQYF.

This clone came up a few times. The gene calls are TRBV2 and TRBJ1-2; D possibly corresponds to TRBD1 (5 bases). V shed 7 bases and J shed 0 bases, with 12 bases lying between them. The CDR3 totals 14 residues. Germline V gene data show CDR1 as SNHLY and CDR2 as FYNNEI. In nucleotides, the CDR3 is TGTGCCAGCAATTACAGGTCCACTAACTATGGCTACACCTTC. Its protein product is CASNYRSTNYGYTF.

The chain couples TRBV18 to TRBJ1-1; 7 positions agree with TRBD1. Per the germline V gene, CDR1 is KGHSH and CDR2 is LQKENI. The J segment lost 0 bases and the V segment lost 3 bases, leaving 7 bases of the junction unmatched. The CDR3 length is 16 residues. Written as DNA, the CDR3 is TGTGCCAGCTCACCGAATCCGACAGGGTTGAACACTGAAGCTTTCTTT. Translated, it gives CASSPNPTGLNTEAFF.

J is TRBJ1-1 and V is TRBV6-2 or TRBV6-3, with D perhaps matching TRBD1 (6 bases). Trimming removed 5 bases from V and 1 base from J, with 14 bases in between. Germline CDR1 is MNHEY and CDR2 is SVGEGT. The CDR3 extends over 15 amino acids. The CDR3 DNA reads TGTGCCAGCAGTCCCCCGGGACACCAGAACACTGAAGCTTTCTTT. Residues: CASSPPGHQNTEAFF.

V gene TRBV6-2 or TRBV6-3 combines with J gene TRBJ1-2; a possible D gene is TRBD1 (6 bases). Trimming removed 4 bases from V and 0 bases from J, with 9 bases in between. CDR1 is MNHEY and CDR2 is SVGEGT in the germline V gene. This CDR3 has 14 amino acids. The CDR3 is CASSWTDSNYGYTF. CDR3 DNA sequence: TGTGCCAGCAGTTGGACAGACTCTAACTATGGCTACACCTTC.

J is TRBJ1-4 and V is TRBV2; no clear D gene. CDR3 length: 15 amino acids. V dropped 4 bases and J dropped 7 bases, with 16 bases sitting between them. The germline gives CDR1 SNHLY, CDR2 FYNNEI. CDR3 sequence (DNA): TGTGCCAGCAGTGTCGGCAGCCAGAGGAGTGAAAAACTGTTTTTT. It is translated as CASSVGSQRSEKLFF.

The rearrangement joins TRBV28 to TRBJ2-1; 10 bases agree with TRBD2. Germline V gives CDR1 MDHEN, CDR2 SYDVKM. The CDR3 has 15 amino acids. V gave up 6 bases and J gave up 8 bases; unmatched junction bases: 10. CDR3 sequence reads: CASRKPLAGTYEQFF. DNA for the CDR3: TGTGCCAGCAGGAAGCCACTAGCGGGAACCTATGAGCAGTTCTTC.

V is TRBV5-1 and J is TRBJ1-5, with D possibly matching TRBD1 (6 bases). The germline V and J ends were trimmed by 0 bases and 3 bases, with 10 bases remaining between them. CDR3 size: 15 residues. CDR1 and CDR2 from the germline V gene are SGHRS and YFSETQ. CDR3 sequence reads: CASSLEGGTNQPQHF. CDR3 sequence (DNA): TGCGCCAGCAGCTTGGAGGGGGGGACCAATCAGCCCCAGCATTTT. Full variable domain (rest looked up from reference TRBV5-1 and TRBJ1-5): KAGVTQTPRYLIKTRGQQVTLSCSPISGHRSVSWYQQTPGQGLQFLFEYFSETQRNKGNFPGRFSGRQFSNSRSEMNVSTLELGDSALYLCASSLEGGTNQPQHFGDGTRLSIL.

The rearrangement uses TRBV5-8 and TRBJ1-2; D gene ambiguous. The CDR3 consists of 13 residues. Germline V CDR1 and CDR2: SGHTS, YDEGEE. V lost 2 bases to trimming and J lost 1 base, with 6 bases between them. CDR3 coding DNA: TGTGCCAGCAGCTTTGCGTATAACTATGGCTACACCTTC. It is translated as CASSFAYNYGYTF. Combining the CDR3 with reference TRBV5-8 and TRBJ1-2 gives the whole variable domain EAGVTQSPTHLIKTRGQQATLRCSPISGHTSVYWYQQALGLGLQFLLWYDEGEERNRGNFPPRFSGRQFPNYSSELNVNALELEDSALYLCASSFAYNYGYTFGSGTRLTVV.

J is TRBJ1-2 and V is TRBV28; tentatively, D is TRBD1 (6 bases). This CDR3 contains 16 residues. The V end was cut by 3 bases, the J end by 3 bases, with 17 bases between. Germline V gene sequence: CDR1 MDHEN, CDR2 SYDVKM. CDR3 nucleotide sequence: TGTGCCAGCAGTTTGGGGCAAACAGGGTCGGACTATGGCTACACCTTC. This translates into CASSLGQTGSDYGYTF.

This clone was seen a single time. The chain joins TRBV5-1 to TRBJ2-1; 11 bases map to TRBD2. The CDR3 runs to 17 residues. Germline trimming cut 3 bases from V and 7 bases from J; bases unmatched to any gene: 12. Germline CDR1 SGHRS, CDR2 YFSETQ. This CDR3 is CASSSGLLAGVGNEQFF. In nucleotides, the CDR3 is TGCGCCAGCAGCTCCGGTCTACTAGCGGGAGTCGGAAATGAGCAGTTCTTC.

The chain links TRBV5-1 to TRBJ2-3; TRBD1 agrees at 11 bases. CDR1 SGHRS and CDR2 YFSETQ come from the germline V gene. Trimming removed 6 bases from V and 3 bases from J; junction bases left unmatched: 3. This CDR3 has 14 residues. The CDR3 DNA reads TGCGCCAGCACCGGACAGGGGGCGACAGATACGCAGTATTTT. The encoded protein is CASTGQGATDTQYF. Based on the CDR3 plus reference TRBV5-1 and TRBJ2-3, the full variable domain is KAGVTQTPRYLIKTRGQQVTLSCSPISGHRSVSWYQQTPGQGLQFLFEYFSETQRNKGNFPGRFSGRQFSNSRSEMNVSTLELGDSALYLCASTGQGATDTQYFGPGTRLTVL.

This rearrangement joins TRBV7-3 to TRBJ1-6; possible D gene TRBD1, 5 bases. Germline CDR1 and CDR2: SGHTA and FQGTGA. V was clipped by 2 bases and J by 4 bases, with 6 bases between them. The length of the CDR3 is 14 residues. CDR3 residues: CASSLQGYNSPLHF. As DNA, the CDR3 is TGTGCCAGCAGCTTACAGGGTTATAATTCACCCCTCCACTTT.

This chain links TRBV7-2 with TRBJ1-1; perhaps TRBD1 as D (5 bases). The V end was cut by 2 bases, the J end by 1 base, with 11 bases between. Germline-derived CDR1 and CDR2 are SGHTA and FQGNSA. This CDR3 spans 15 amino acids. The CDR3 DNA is TGTGCCAGCAGCTTACGGGGGACTACGAACACTGAAGCTTTCTTT. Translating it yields CASSLRGTTNTEAFF.

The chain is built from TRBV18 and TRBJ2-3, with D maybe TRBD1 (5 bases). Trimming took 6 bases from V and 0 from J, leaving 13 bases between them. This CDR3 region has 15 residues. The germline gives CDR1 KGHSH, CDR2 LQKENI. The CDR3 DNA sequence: TGTGCCAGCTCGGGTCGGCAGGGCAGCACAGATACGCAGTATTTT. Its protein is CASSGRQGSTDTQYF.

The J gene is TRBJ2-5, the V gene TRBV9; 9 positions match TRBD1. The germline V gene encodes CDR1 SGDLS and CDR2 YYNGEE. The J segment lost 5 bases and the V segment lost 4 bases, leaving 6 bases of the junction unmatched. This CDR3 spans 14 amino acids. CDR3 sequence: CASSLQGARETQYF. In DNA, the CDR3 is TGTGCCAGCAGCCTACAGGGGGCTCGGGAGACCCAGTACTTC.

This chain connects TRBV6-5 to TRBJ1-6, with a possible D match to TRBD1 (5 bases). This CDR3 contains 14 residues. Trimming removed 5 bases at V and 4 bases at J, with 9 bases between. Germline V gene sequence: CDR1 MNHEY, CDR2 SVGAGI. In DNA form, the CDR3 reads TGTGCCAGCAGTATCGGGACTTATAATTCACCCCTCCACTTT. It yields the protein CASSIGTYNSPLHF.

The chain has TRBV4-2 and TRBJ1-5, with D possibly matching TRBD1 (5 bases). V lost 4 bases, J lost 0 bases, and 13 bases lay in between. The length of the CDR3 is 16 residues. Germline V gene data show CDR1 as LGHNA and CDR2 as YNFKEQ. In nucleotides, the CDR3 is TGTGCCAGCAGCCGCAGTGACAGTTATAGCAATCAGCCCCAGCATTTT. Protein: CASSRSDSYSNQPQHF.

CDR3 coding DNA: TGCGCCAGCAGCTTGGGAGTGGGGGCGGTTTATTCACCCCTCCACTTT. It yields the protein CASSLGVGAVYSPLHF. V usage is TRBV5-1 and J usage is TRBJ1-6; tentatively, D is TRBD1 (6 bases). The CDR3 contains 16 residues. CDR1 and CDR2 (germline): SGHRS, YFSETQ. The ends were cut back, 0 bases at V and 8 bases at J, with 15 bases in the middle.

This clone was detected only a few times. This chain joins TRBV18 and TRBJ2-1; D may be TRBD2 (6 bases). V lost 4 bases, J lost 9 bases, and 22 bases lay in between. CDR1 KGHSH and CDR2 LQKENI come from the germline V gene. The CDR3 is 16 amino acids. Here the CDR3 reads CASSRLGTEYGSEQFF. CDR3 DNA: TGTGCCAGCTCACGCCTCGGGACCGAATACGGGAGTGAGCAGTTCTTC.

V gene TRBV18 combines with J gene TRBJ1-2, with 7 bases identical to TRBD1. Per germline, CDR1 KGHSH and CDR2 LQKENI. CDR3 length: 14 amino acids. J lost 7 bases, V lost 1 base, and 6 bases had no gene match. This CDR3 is CASSPQGAQSGYTF. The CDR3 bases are TGTGCCAGCTCACCACAGGGGGCGCAAAGTGGCTACACCTTC.

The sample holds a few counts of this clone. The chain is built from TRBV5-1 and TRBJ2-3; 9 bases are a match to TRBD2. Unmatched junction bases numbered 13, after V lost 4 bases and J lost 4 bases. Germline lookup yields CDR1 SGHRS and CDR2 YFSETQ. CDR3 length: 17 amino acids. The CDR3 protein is CASSGTLAGGPSDTQYF. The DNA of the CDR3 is TGCGCCAGCAGCGGGACTCTGGCGGGGGGGCCCTCAGATACGCAGTATTTT.